The present TCR beta chain was sequenced within a study of cytomegalovirus exposure and HLA in healthy donors. Trimming removed 4 bases from V and 11 bases from J, with 17 bases in between. In germline, CDR1 is MNHEY, CDR2 SVGAGI. The CDR3 has 13 amino acids. Study-level findings and limits: Diagnosis of cytomegalovirus status made by the classifier reportedly showed high specificity and sensitivity. Three CMV-associated chains proved CMV antigen-specific in vitro.

Comment on this clone: Its specificity is not known.

TCRdb keeps only in-frame clones here, not all; method: immunoSEQ multiplex PCR. Of 200,000 to 250,000 clones detected, approximately 88% appear once; the ten largest clones hold more than 13%. The sequenced sample consisted of PBMCs. The TCR comes from a woman in her twenties or thirties in good health and CMV-seropositive. The V and J genes are TRBV6-5 and TRBJ1-1; a weak D match, TRBD1 (6 bases). Written as DNA, the CDR3 is TGTGCCAGCAGTTTCAGGGGCTCAGTGGGGGCTTTCTTT. Translated: CASSFRGSVGAFF.